Presented here are 15 T cell receptor beta chains from one specimen sequenced in a study of T-cell reconstitution after alpha-beta-depleted transplantation in children. Unique molecular identifiers tagged the TCRbeta library. From the PCR reads, TCRdb called clonotypes with MiXCR, one entry per CDR3 protein. Among approximately 16,000 distinct CDR3 sequences listed, approximately 5.1% were seen once. The sample was PBMCs, taken before TCRalphabeta/CD19-depleted stem cell transplant. Receptors originate from a boy between 10 and 17 years old with acute lymphoblastic leukemia, due to receive a stem cell transplant.

This clonotype was seen repeatedly, ten times or more. V usage is TRBV6-2 or TRBV6-3 and J usage is TRBJ2-2; unclear D gene. Germline V lookup: CDR1 MNHEY, CDR2 SVGEGT. Trimming stripped 2 bases from V and 4 bases from J, with 11 bases between. This CDR3 contains 15 residues. The CDR3 is CASSYGVGITGELFF. The CDR3 region has the DNA TGTGCCAGCAGTTACGGGGTAGGAATCACCGGGGAGCTGTTTTTT.

Relative to its sample, this clonotype is medium-sized. V gene TRBV20-1 combines with J gene TRBJ2-5; 10 bases are a match to TRBD2. From germline, CDR1 is DFQATT and CDR2 SNEGSKA (reference sequence). The CDR3 has 16 amino acids. Losses at the gene ends were 0 bases for V and 1 base for J; bases not matched to a gene: 5. CDR3 amino acids: CSAREGLAAVQETQYF. For the CDR3, the DNA is TGCAGTGCTAGAGAAGGACTAGCGGCCGTCCAAGAGACCCAGTACTTC.

This clonotype was recorded many times. V usage is TRBV24-1 and J usage is TRBJ2-3, with 11 bases that match TRBD2. V lost 9 bases and J lost 0; bases outside the gene matches: 7. Germline V CDR1 and CDR2: KGHDR, SFDVKD. The CDR3 has 16 residues. CDR3 DNA: TGTGCCACCGGTGGGACTAGCGGATGGAGCACAGATACGCAGTATTTT. It codes for CATGGTSGWSTDTQYF.

This clonotype was seen many times. The V call is TRBV12-3 or TRBV12-4, the J call TRBJ2-3; D is ambiguous. The CDR3 extends over 17 amino acids. V was pared by 2 bases and J by 6 bases, with 21 bases between. The CDR3 region is CASSLYLDTAIRDTQYF. The CDR3 region has the DNA TGTGCCAGCAGTTTATATCTAGACACGGCCATTAGGGATACGCAGTATTTT.

This clonotype was detected ten times or more. The V and J genes are TRBV6-5 and TRBJ1-3; D remains ambiguous. Germline V gene data show CDR1 as MNHEY and CDR2 as SVGAGI. The ends were cut back, 0 bases at V and 1 base at J, with 7 bases in the middle. The CDR3 contains 15 residues. CDR3 sequence reads: CASSYSMGSGNTIYF. Here the CDR3 DNA reads TGTGCCAGCAGTTACTCGATGGGGTCTGGAAACACCATATATTTT.

This clonotype was counted ten times or more. The J gene is TRBJ2-3, the V gene TRBV12-3 or TRBV12-4; 8 bases fit TRBD2. The length of the CDR3 is 16 residues. V dropped 4 bases and J dropped 4; count of bases not matched to a gene: 10. For the CDR3, the DNA is TGTGCCAGCAGTTCCAATCCGGGAGGGCCGTCAGATACGCAGTATTTT. Amino acid sequence: CASSSNPGGPSDTQYF.

This clonotype has at least ten counts. This rearrangement joins TRBV9 to TRBJ2-3, with 13 bases that match TRBD2. Germline V gives CDR1 SGDLS, CDR2 YYNGEE. V shed 4 bases and J 11 bases; nucleotides not matched to a gene: 10. The CDR3 is made up of 15 amino acids. The CDR3 loop is CASSPWTSGGDGQYF. CDR3 sequence (DNA): TGTGCCAGCAGCCCGTGGACTAGCGGGGGTGATGGGCAGTATTTT. Based on the CDR3 plus reference TRBV9 and TRBJ2-3, the full variable domain is DSGVTQTPKHLITATGQRVTLRCSPRSGDLSVYWYQQSLDQGLQFLIQYYNGEERAKGNILERFSAQQFPDLHSELNLSSLELGDSALYFCASSPWTSGGDGQYFGPGTRLTVL.

At least ten counts were recorded for this clonotype. The rearrangement joins TRBV28 to TRBJ2-4; 9 bases fit TRBD1. Germline V gives CDR1 MDHEN, CDR2 SYDVKM. This CDR3 spans 14 amino acids. V shed 5 bases, J shed 10 bases, and the junction held 9 bases outside the gene matches. CDR3 amino acids: CASSQTGGWNIQYF. CDR3 sequence (DNA): TGTGCCAGCAGTCAAACAGGGGGCTGGAATATTCAGTACTTC.

By frequency in the sample, this clonotype is medium-sized. The chain carries TRBV12-3 or TRBV12-4 and TRBJ2-7, with D possibly being TRBD1 or TRBD2 (5 bases each). V was shortened by 5 bases and J by 4 bases, with 21 bases between the two germline ends. This CDR3 is 16 amino acids long. The CDR3 nucleotides read TGTGCCAGCAGTCCTCAGACCGGGACCGCTTCTTACGAGCAGTACTTC. This translates into CASSPQTGTASYEQYF.

This clonotype has at least ten counts. V usage is TRBV7-9 and J usage is TRBJ2-6, with D unresolved. V was pared by 2 bases and J by 0 bases, with 5 bases between. Germline CDR1 and CDR2: SEHNR and FQNEAQ (reference sequence). The CDR3 totals 15 residues. The CDR3, as DNA: TGTGCCAGCAGCTTAAGCGCCTCTGGGGCCAACGTCCTGACTTTC. Residues: CASSLSASGANVLTF.

The chain recombines TRBV5-1 with TRBJ2-5, with 11 bases matching TRBD2. Germline values: CDR1 SGHRS, CDR2 YFSETQ. The CDR3 runs to 16 residues. V lost 4 bases and J lost 2; bases outside the gene matches: 7. This chain's CDR3 is CASSNRLAGPQETQYF. DNA of the CDR3: TGCGCCAGCAGCAACAGACTAGCGGGACCTCAAGAGACCCAGTACTTC.

This sequence joins TRBV5-4 and TRBJ2-3; 11 bases map to TRBD2. V lost 5 bases, J lost 0 bases, and 8 bases stayed unmatched. This CDR3 is built from 17 residues. The germline gives CDR1 SGHNT, CDR2 YYREEE (reference sequence). CDR3 in DNA: TGTGCCAGCAGGGCTGATTGGACTAGCGGGAGCACAGATACGCAGTATTTT. As protein: CASRADWTSGSTDTQYF.

This clonotype was detected many times. The rearrangement uses TRBV7-9 and TRBJ2-5; 8 nucleotides align to TRBD2. CDR1 SEHNR and CDR2 FQNEAQ come from the germline V gene (reference sequence). V lost 1 base and J lost 5; bases outside the gene matches: 3. The CDR3 is 14 amino acids. The CDR3: CASSLGLAGETQYF. The CDR3 DNA reads as TGTGCCAGCAGCTTAGGATTAGCGGGGGAGACCCAGTACTTC.

This clonotype appeared many times. The V call is TRBV6-4, the J call TRBJ2-5; the match to TRBD2 covers 10 bases. Looked up from germline, CDR1 is MRHNA and CDR2 is SNTAGT. V was pared by 4 bases and J by 2 bases, with 4 bases of the junction left unmatched. The CDR3 consists of 15 residues. The CDR3 nucleotides read TGTGCCAGCAGTGCGACTAGCGGGTCTCAAGAGACCCAGTACTTC. Amino acid sequence: CASSATSGSQETQYF.

This clonotype has a count of ten or more. J is TRBJ1-1 and V is TRBV20-1, with D possibly matching TRBD1 (6 bases). V was trimmed by 0 bases and J by 1 base, leaving 12 bases between them. The CDR3 runs 15 residues. CDR1 and CDR2 (germline): DFQATT, SNEGSKA (reference sequence). The DNA of the CDR3 is TGCAGTGCTAGAGATTACGAAGGGGGGAACACTGAAGCTTTCTTT. This sequence encodes CSARDYEGGNTEAFF.